This is a list of T cell receptor beta chains from one sample in a study of blood T cell repertoires in COVID-19. The assay was immunoSEQ multiplex PCR, and TCRdb's table has in-frame clones only and misses some. In the table there are approximately 90,000 clones, 80% of which are singletons. The sample consisted of peripheral blood. All receptors derive from a woman of 80 years or more with acute or convalescent COVID-19. Each CDR3 is given with its conserved first and last residue. The D gene is left open where the match is weak. Clone size appears in some rows only: once, few, many, or a class for an expanded clone.

V: TRBV18
size: -
D: -
J: TRBJ2-3
DNA: TGTGCCAGCTCATCCGGTTCGTTCACAGATACGCAGTATTTT
CDR3: CASSSGSFTDTQYF

V: TRBV19
size: -
D: TRBD1
J: TRBJ2-7
DNA: TGTGCCACCTGGGACAGGGGGCTGTACGAGCAGTACTTC
CDR3: CATWDRGLYEQYF

V: TRBV5-1
size: -
D: TRBD1
J: TRBJ2-3
DNA: TGCGCCAGCAGCCTCGGGACAGTAGCAGATACGCAGTATTTT
CDR3: CASSLGTVADTQYF

V: TRBV18
size: -
D: TRBD1
J: TRBJ2-4
DNA: TGTGCCAGCTCACCCGCTGACAGGGCGACCAAAAACATTCAGTACTTC
CDR3: CASSPADRATKNIQYF

V: TRBV30
size: -
D: -
J: TRBJ2-3
DNA: TGTGCCTGGAGCTCGGAGTACGGCGATACGCAGTATTTT
CDR3: CAWSSEYGDTQYF

V: TRBV10-3
size: -
D: TRBD1
J: TRBJ1-2
DNA: TGTGCCATCAGTGAGGAGGGACAGGAGGGCTACACCTTC
CDR3: CAISEEGQEGYTF

V: TRBV5-5
size: once
D: -
J: TRBJ2-5
DNA: TGTGCCAGCAGCTTGCGCAGACTTGAGACCCAGTACTTC
CDR3: CASSLRRLETQYF

V: TRBV6-6
size: -
D: TRBD2
J: TRBJ2-1
DNA: TGTGCCAGCAGACCTAGGACTAGCGGGAGCTATGAGCAGTTCTTC
CDR3: CASRPRTSGSYEQFF

V: TRBV2
size: -
D: TRBD1
J: TRBJ2-5
DNA: TGTGCCAGCAGTGGTAACAGGGGGTCGGAGACCCAGTACTTC
CDR3: CASSGNRGSETQYF

V: TRBV2
size: few
D: -
J: TRBJ2-2
DNA: TGTGCCACCCAGGGGACCGGGGAGCTGTTTTTT
CDR3: CATQGTGELFF

V: TRBV19
size: -
D: -
J: TRBJ1-5
DNA: TGTGCCAGTAACCAAAGCCCCAGGCCGGACAATCAGCCCCAGCATTTT
CDR3: CASNQSPRPDNQPQHF

V: TRBV14
size: few
D: -
J: TRBJ1-3
DNA: TGTGCCAGCAGCCTCCCCCAGGGCCGCTCTGGAAACACCATATATTTT
CDR3: CASSLPQGRSGNTIYF

V: TRBV10-3
size: -
D: TRBD1
J: TRBJ2-4
DNA: TGTGCCATTGGACAGGGGGCTGCCAAAAACATTCAGTACTTC
CDR3: CAIGQGAAKNIQYF

V: TRBV5-1
size: -
D: -
J: TRBJ1-2
DNA: TGCGCCAGCAGCCTACAGGTTCGCTATGGCTACACCTTC
CDR3: CASSLQVRYGYTF

V: TRBV29-1
size: -
D: -
J: TRBJ1-2
DNA: TGCAGCGTTGTGGAAGGGGCGGTCTATGGCTACACCTTC
CDR3: CSVVEGAVYGYTF

V: TRBV15
size: -
D: -
J: TRBJ1-2
DNA: TGTGCCACCAGCAGAGGGAGCTCACCTAGTGTTAACACCTTC
CDR3: CATSRGSSPSVNTF

V: TRBV11-3
size: -
D: -
J: TRBJ2-2
DNA: TGTGCCAGCAGCCGGCGGGCCGGGGAGCTGTTTTTT
CDR3: CASSRRAGELFF

V: TRBV27
size: -
D: -
J: TRBJ1-1
DNA: TGTGCCAGCAGGCGTGGGGGCGCAGGGGCTGAAGCTTTCTTT
CDR3: CASRRGGAGAEAFF

V: TRBV9
size: -
D: TRBD1
J: TRBJ2-7
DNA: TGTGCCAGCAGCCCAAGCGACGGGACAGGAGCCTACGAGCAGTACTTC
CDR3: CASSPSDGTGAYEQYF

V: TRBV6-6
size: -
D: -
J: TRBJ1-3
DNA: TGTGCCAGCAGTTACTCAGACTTGGACTCTGGAAACACCATATATTTT
CDR3: CASSYSDLDSGNTIYF

V: TRBV27
size: -
D: -
J: TRBJ1-2
DNA: TGTGCCAGCAGACCTGGGCTGGGTTCCTTAATTAACTATGGCTACACCTTC
CDR3: CASRPGLGSLINYGYTF